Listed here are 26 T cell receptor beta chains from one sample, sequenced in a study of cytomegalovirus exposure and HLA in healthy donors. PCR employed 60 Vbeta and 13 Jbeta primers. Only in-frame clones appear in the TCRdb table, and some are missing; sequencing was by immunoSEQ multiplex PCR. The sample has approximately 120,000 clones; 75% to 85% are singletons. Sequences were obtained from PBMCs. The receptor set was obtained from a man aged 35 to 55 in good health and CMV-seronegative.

CDR3 residues: CASSLGWGTIEKLFF. The CDR3 DNA sequence: TGTGCCAGCAGCTTGGGGTGGGGGACAATTGAAAAACTGTTTTTT. V and J are TRBV5-8 and TRBJ1-4, with a tentative D call TRBD1 (6 bases). V was cut by 0 bases and J by 7 bases, with 13 bases left in between. This CDR3 has 15 residues. Germline loops: CDR1 SGHTS, CDR2 YDEGEE.

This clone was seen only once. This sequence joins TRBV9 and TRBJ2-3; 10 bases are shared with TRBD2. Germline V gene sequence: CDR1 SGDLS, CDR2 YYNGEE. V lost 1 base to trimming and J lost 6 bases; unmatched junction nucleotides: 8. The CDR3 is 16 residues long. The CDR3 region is CASSVWGSGGMDTQYF. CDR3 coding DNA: TGTGCCAGCAGCGTATGGGGTAGCGGGGGGATGGATACGCAGTATTTT.

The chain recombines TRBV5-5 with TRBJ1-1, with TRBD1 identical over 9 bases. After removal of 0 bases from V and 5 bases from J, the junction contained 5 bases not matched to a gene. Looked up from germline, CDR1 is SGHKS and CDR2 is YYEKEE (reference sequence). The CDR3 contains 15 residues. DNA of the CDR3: TGTGCCAGCAGCTTGGACTGGGACAGGGAGACTGAAGCTTTCTTT. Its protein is CASSLDWDRETEAFF.

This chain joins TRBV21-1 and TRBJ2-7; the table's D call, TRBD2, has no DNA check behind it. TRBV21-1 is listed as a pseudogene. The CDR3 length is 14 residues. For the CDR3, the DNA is TGTGCCAGCAGCAACCGTCCCTCCGGGTACGAGCAGTACTTC. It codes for CASSNRPSGYEQYF.

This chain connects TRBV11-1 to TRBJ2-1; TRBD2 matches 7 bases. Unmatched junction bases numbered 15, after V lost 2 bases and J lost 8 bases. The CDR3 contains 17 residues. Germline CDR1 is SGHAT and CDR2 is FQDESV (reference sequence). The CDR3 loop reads CASSLSRGGGGRDEQFF. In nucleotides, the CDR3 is TGTGCCAGCAGCTTATCTCGGGGCGGGGGAGGTCGCGATGAGCAGTTCTTC. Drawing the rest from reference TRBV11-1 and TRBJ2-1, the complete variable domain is EAEVAQSPRYKITEKSQAVAFWCDPISGHATLYWYRQILGQGPELLVQFQDESVVDDSQLPKDRFSAERLKGVDSTLKIQPAELGDSAMYLCASSLSRGGGGRDEQFFGPGTRLTVL.

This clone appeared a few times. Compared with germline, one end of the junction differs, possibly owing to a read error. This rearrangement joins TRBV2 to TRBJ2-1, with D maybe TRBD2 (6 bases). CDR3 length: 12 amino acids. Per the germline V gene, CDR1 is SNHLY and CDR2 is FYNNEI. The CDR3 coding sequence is TGCGCCTGGGGGGTCCGCGTGAATGAGCAGTTCTTC. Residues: CAWGVRVNEQFF.

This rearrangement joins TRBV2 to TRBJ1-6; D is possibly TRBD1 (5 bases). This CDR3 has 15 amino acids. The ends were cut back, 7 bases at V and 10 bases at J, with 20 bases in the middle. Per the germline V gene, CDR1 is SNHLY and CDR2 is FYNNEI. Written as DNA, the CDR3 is TGTGCCAGCACTATACAGGCGGGGCTTGGGTCACCCCTCCACTTT. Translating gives CASTIQAGLGSPLHF. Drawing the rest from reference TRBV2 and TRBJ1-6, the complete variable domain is EPEVTQTPSHQVTQMGQEVILRCVPISNHLYFYWYRQILGQKVEFLVSFYNNEISEKSEIFDDQFSVERPDGSNFTLKIRSTKLEDSAMYFCASTIQAGLGSPLHFGNGTRLTVT.

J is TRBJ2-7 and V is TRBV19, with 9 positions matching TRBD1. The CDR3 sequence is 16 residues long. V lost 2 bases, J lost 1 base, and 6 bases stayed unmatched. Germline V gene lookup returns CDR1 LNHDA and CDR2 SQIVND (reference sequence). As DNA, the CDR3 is TGTGCCAGTAGTATAAATCTAGGGACAGGGTCCTACGAGCAGTACTTC. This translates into CASSINLGTGSYEQYF.

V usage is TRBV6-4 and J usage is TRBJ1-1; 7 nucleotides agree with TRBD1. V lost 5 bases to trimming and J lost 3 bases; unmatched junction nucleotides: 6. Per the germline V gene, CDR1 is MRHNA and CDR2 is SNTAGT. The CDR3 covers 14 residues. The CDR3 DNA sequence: TGTGCCAGCAGTCTCCAGGGGGAGGACACTGAAGCTTTCTTT. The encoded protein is CASSLQGEDTEAFF.

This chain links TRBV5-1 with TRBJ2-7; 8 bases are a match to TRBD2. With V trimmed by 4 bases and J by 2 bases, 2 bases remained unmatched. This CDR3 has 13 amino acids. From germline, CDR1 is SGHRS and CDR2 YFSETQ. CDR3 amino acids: CASSRGGPYEQYF. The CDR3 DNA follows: TGCGCCAGCAGCCGGGGGGGGCCCTACGAGCAGTACTTC.

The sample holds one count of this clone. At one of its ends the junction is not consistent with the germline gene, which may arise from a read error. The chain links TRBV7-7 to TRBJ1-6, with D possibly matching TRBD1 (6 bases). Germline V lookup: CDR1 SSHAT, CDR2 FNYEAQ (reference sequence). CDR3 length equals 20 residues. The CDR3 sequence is CASSLAGDIDDDSYNSPLHF. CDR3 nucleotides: TGTGCTAGCAGCTTAGCAGGGGATATTGACGACGACTCCTATAATTCACCCCTCCACTTT.

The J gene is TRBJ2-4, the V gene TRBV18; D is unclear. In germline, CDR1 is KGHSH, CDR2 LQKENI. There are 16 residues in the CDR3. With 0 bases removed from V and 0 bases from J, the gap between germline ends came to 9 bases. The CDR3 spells CASSPPSGLAKNIQYF. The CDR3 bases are TGTGCCAGCTCACCACCTTCAGGCCTAGCCAAAAACATTCAGTACTTC.

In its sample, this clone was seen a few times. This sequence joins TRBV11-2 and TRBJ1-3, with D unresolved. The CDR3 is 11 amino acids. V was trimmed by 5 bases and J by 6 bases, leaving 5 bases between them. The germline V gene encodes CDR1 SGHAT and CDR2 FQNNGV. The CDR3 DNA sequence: TGTGCCAGCAGCGTTCAAAACACCATATATTTT. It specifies CASSVQNTIYF.

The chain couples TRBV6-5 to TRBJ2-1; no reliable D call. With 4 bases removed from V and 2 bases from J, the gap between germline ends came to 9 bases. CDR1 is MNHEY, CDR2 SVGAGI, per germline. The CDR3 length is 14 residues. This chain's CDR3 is CASSSRSTYNEQFF. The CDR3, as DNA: TGTGCCAGCAGTTCCCGGAGCACCTACAATGAGCAGTTCTTC.

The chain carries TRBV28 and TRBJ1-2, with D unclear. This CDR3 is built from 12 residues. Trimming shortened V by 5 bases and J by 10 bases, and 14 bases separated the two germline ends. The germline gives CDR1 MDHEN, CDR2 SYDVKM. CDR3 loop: CASSIFGEDYTF. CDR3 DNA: TGTGCCAGCAGTATCTTCGGGGAGGACTACACCTTC.

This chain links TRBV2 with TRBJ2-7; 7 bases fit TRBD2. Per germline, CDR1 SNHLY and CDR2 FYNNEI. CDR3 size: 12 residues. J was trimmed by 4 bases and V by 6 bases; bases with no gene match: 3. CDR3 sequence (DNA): TGTGCCAGCAGCACGGGGGGATACGAGCAGTACTTC. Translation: CASSTGGYEQYF. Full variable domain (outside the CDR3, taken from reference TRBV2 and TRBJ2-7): EPEVTQTPSHQVTQMGQEVILRCVPISNHLYFYWYRQILGQKVEFLVSFYNNEISEKSEIFDDQFSVERPDGSNFTLKIRSTKLEDSAMYFCASSTGGYEQYFGPGTRLTVT.

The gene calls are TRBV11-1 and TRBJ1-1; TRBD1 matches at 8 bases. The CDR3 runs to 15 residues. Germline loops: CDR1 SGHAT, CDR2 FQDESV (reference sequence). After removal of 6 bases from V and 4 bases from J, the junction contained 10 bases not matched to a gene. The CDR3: CASRPDRVKFTEAFF. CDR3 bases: TGTGCCAGCAGACCGGACAGGGTGAAGTTCACTGAAGCTTTCTTT.

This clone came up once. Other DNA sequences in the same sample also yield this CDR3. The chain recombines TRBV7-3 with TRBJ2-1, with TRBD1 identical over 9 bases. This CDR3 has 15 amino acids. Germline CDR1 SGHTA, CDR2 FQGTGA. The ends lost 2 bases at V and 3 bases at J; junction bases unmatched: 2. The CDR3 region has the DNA TGTGCCAGCAGCTTAGGGACAGGGATCTACAATGAGCAGTTCTTC. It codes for CASSLGTGIYNEQFF.

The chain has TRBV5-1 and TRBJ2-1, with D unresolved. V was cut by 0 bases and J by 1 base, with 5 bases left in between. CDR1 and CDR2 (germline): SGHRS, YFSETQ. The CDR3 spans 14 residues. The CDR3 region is CASSLDYSYNEQFF. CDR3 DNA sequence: TGCGCCAGCAGCTTGGACTATTCCTACAATGAGCAGTTCTTC.

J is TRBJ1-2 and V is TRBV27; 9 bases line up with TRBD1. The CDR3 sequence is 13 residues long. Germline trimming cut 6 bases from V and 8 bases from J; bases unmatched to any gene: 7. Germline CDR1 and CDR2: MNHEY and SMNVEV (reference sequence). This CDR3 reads CASRTQGAEGYTF. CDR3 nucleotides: TGTGCCAGCAGAACACAGGGGGCTGAGGGCTACACCTTC.

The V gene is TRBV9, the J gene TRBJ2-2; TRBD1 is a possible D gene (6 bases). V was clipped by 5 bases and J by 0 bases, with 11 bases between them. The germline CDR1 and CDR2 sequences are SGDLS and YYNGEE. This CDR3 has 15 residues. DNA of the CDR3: TGTGCCAGCAGTGGGGACACCGCGAACACCGGGGAGCTGTTTTTT. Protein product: CASSGDTANTGELFF.

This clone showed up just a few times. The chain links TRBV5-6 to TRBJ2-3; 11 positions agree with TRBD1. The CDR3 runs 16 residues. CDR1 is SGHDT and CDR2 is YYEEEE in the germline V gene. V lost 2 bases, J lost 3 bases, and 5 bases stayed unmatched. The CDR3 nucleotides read TGTGCCAGCAGCTTAAGGGACAGGGGGACTACAGATACGCAGTATTTT. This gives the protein CASSLRDRGTTDTQYF.

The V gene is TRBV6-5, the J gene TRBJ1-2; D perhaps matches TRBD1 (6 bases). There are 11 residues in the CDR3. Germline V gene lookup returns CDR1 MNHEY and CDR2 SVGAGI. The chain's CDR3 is CVSGVNYGYTF. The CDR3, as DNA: TGTGTTTCAGGGGTCAACTATGGCTACACCTTC.

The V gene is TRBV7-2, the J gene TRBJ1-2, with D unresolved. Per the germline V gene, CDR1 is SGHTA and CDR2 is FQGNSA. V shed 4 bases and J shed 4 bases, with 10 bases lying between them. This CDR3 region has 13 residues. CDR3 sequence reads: CASSYPGSYGYTF. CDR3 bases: TGTGCCAGCAGCTACCCAGGTAGCTATGGCTACACCTTC.

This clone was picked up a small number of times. The DNA of the CDR3 is TGTGCCAGCAGTTACACGGGACAGGGGAATGAAAAACTGTTTTTT. It yields the protein CASSYTGQGNEKLFF. The chain employs TRBV6-5 and TRBJ1-4; the match to TRBD1 covers 10 bases. The germline V gene encodes CDR1 MNHEY and CDR2 SVGAGI. The CDR3 is made up of 15 amino acids. Trimming at V came to 2 bases and at J to 5 bases, leaving 2 bases not matched to a gene.

Here the CDR3 DNA reads TGTGCCAGCAGCTTTGATGGCGGGGATGAGCAGTTCTTC. Its translation: CASSFDGGDEQFF. The J gene is TRBJ2-1, the V gene TRBV7-6, with D tentatively TRBD2 (6 bases). CDR3 length: 13 residues. Germline V CDR1 and CDR2: SGHVS, FNYEAQ. The V gene lost 3 bases and the J gene lost 8 bases, with 11 bases spanning the gap. The complete variable domain, with remaining parts taken from reference TRBV7-6 and TRBJ2-1, reads GAGVSQSPRYKVTKRGQDVALRCDPISGHVSLYWYRQALGQGPEFLTYFNYEAQQDKSGLPNDRFSAERPEGSISTLTIQRTEQRDSAMYRCASSFDGGDEQFFGPGTRLTVL.